The 22 T cell receptor beta chains listed next were all sequenced from one sample in a study of blood T cell repertoires in COVID-19. Produced via immunoSEQ multiplex PCR; TCRdb's table is partial and in-frame only. The repertoire has under 200,000 clones, roughly 84% of them found once; the top ten carry 15% to 20%. Sequenced sample: PBMCs or T cells enriched from blood (not recorded which). These TCRs come from a man aged 55 to 69 who had recovered from COVID-19.

This chain links TRBV2 with TRBJ2-7; D may be TRBD1 (6 bases). V lost 7 bases, J lost 2 bases, and 15 bases lay in between. CDR1 SNHLY and CDR2 FYNNEI come from the germline V gene. There are 14 residues in the CDR3. The CDR3 region has the DNA TGTGCCAGCAAAGGAAACAGGGTAACCTACGAGCAGTACTTC. Its translation: CASKGNRVTYEQYF.

The J gene is TRBJ2-7, the V gene TRBV7-2; D is perhaps TRBD2 (6 bases). Per the germline V gene, CDR1 is SGHTA and CDR2 is FQGNSA. The CDR3 loop spans 15 amino acids. Trimming left V 1 base short and J 3 bases short, with 13 bases between. This chain's CDR3 is CASSLDGGVIYEQYF. In nucleotides, the CDR3 is TGTGCCAGCAGCTTAGATGGCGGGGTAATCTACGAGCAGTACTTC.

The chain has TRBV7-6 and TRBJ2-5; 9 bases line up with TRBD2. The CDR3 is 18 residues long. Germline V gene lookup returns CDR1 SGHVS and CDR2 FNYEAQ. J gave up 2 bases and V 3 bases, and 13 bases lay outside the gene matches. CDR3 sequence reads: CASSFSSSWLAGQETQYF. CDR3 DNA sequence: TGTGCCAGCAGCTTTAGTTCTTCTTGGCTAGCGGGGCAAGAGACCCAGTACTTC. Combining the CDR3 with reference TRBV7-6 and TRBJ2-5 gives the whole variable domain GAGVSQSPRYKVTKRGQDVALRCDPISGHVSLYWYRQALGQGPEFLTYFNYEAQQDKSGLPNDRFSAERPEGSISTLTIQRTEQRDSAMYRCASSFSSSWLAGQETQYFGPGTRLLVL.

The CDR3 region is CASSSTGNLNYGYTF. The DNA of the CDR3 is TGTGCCAGCAGCTCCACCGGTAACCTCAACTATGGCTACACCTTC. This chain joins TRBV7-6 and TRBJ1-2; no definite D call. Germline lookup yields CDR1 SGHVS and CDR2 FNYEAQ. Trimming removed 4 bases at V and 2 bases at J, with 14 bases between. This CDR3 is 15 amino acids long.

The chain combines TRBV5-1 with TRBJ2-7; 9 bases fit TRBD1. Germline CDR1 reads SGHRS; CDR2 reads YFSETQ. V dropped 3 bases and J dropped 3; count of bases not matched to a gene: 10. The CDR3 spans 16 residues. CDR3 loop: CASSWGDRVRSYEQYF. CDR3 DNA: TGCGCCAGCAGCTGGGGGGACAGGGTCAGGAGCTACGAGCAGTACTTC.

The chain couples TRBV28 to TRBJ1-2; 7 nucleotides line up with TRBD1. CDR3 size: 12 residues. CDR1 is MDHEN and CDR2 is SYDVKM in the germline V gene. The J segment lost 8 bases and the V segment lost 7 bases, leaving 7 bases of the junction unmatched. CDR3 protein: CASINQGEGYTF. The DNA of the CDR3 is TGTGCCAGCATCAACCAGGGGGAGGGCTACACCTTC.

The rearrangement links TRBV2 to TRBJ1-5; weak D call: TRBD1 (5 bases). The CDR3 extends over 15 amino acids. V was trimmed by 6 bases and J by 0 bases, leaving 12 bases between them. From germline, CDR1 is SNHLY and CDR2 FYNNEI. CDR3 in amino acids: CASRTGDFSNQPQHF. As DNA, the CDR3 is TGTGCCAGCAGGACGGGGGACTTTAGCAATCAGCCCCAGCATTTT.

The chain links TRBV5-1 to TRBJ1-2; perhaps TRBD1 as D (5 bases). Germline CDR1 is SGHRS and CDR2 is YFSETQ. The CDR3 contains 12 residues. Trimming cost V 3 bases and J 4 bases, with 7 bases left between them. The CDR3 DNA is TGCGCCAGCAGCTCCGGGGGCTATGGCTACACCTTC. As protein: CASSSGGYGYTF.

This rearrangement joins TRBV7-9 to TRBJ1-1, with a weak D call TRBD1 (5 bases). The CDR3 runs 15 residues. In germline, CDR1 is SEHNR, CDR2 FQNEAQ (reference sequence). V lost 1 base and J 0 bases, leaving 9 bases between the germline ends. The chain's CDR3 is CASSLEGGVNTEAFF. The CDR3 nucleotides are TGTGCCAGCAGCTTAGAGGGAGGGGTGAACACTGAAGCTTTCTTT.

This chain connects TRBV29-1 to TRBJ1-2; a weak D match, TRBD1 (5 bases). Germline V gives CDR1 SQVTM, CDR2 ANQGSEA. Trimming removed 4 bases at V and 3 bases at J, with 12 bases between. The CDR3 contains 13 residues. The chain's CDR3 is CSVVVTAYYGYTF. The CDR3 bases are TGCAGCGTTGTGGTGACAGCCTACTATGGCTACACCTTC.

This clone has just a few counts. V usage is TRBV7-8 and J usage is TRBJ1-1; no clear D gene. Per the germline V gene, CDR1 is SGHVS and CDR2 is FQNEAQ. Trimming removed 5 bases at V and 8 bases at J, with 9 bases between. This CDR3 spans 11 amino acids. CDR3 sequence reads: CASSPMEEAFF. The DNA of the CDR3 is TGTGCCAGCAGCCCAATGGAGGAAGCTTTCTTT.

This sequence joins TRBV24-1 and TRBJ2-7; 9 nucleotides align to TRBD1. The V and J ends lost 4 bases and 4 bases, in that order; junction bases with no gene match: 4. Germline loops: CDR1 KGHDR, CDR2 SFDVKD. The CDR3 has 14 amino acids. Here the CDR3 reads CATSDPDRGYEQYF. In DNA, the CDR3 is TGTGCCACCAGTGACCCCGACAGGGGGTACGAGCAGTACTTC.

The chain has TRBV7-2 and TRBJ1-6; D is unresolved. This CDR3 comprises 17 residues. V was cut by 1 base and J by 8 bases, with 18 bases left in between. Germline V gene sequence: CDR1 SGHTA, CDR2 FQGNSA. The CDR3 is CASSLGAGAARDSPLHF. CDR3 nucleotide sequence: TGTGCCAGCAGCTTAGGCGCGGGAGCCGCTAGGGATTCACCCCTCCACTTT.

The J gene is TRBJ1-1, the V gene TRBV5-1; no firm D call. Germline-derived CDR1 and CDR2 are SGHRS and YFSETQ. The V and J ends lost 4 bases and 6 bases respectively, with 10 bases between them. This CDR3 is built from 12 residues. The CDR3 region has the DNA TGCGCCAGCAGCCCCTTGGGAGCTGAAGCTTTCTTT. Protein product: CASSPLGAEAFF.

This clone was detected ten times or more. The chain employs TRBV14 and TRBJ1-6, with D hard to call. The CDR3 runs 13 residues. The germline V gene has CDR1 SGHDN and CDR2 FVKESK. Trimming removed 1 base from V and 7 bases from J, with 5 bases in between. The CDR3 DNA follows: TGTGCCAGCAGCCAAGGCGGCAATTCACCCCTCCACTTT. It specifies CASSQGGNSPLHF.

In this sample, this clone turned up once. The rearrangement links TRBV30 to TRBJ1-1; D possibly corresponds to TRBD1 (5 bases). Trimming stripped 4 bases from V and 4 bases from J, with 10 bases between. Germline values: CDR1 GTSNPN, CDR2 SVGIG (reference sequence). CDR3 length equals 12 residues. The CDR3 coding sequence is TGTGCCTGGACTGAGCAGGGCACTGAAGCTTTCTTT. It yields the protein CAWTEQGTEAFF.

The V gene is TRBV9, the J gene TRBJ2-7; 10 bases are a match to TRBD1. Germline V gene sequence: CDR1 SGDLS, CDR2 YYNGEE. With 4 bases clipped from V and 3 bases from J, the junction kept 7 bases outside the gene matches. The CDR3 loop spans 15 amino acids. The CDR3 loop reads CASSLGQGSYYEQYF. The CDR3 DNA is TGTGCCAGCAGCTTGGGACAGGGGTCGTACTACGAGCAGTACTTC.

This rearrangement joins TRBV5-1 to TRBJ1-3, with 8 positions matching TRBD1. Germline trimming cut 0 bases from V and 11 bases from J; bases unmatched to any gene: 7. There are 14 residues in the CDR3. Germline lookup yields CDR1 SGHRS and CDR2 YFSETQ. This CDR3 reads CASSLGRQGQAIYF. Written as DNA, the CDR3 is TGCGCCAGCAGCTTGGGAAGACAGGGGCAAGCCATATATTTT.

The gene calls are TRBV7-2 and TRBJ1-1; the D gene is possibly TRBD1 (6 bases). In germline, CDR1 is SGHTA, CDR2 FQGNSA. This CDR3 region has 13 residues. With 2 bases removed from V and 5 bases from J, the gap between germline ends came to 9 bases. The CDR3 reads CASSLKGGTEAFF. The CDR3 region has the DNA TGTGCCAGCAGCTTAAAGGGGGGGACTGAAGCTTTCTTT.

The rearrangement uses TRBV5-4 and TRBJ1-1, with 9 positions matching TRBD1. V trimming: 5 bases; J trimming: 0 bases; junction bases outside the gene matches: 8. In germline, CDR1 is SGHNT, CDR2 YYREEE (reference sequence). The CDR3 has 16 residues. This chain's CDR3 is CASRRGTGRMNTEAFF. Here the CDR3 DNA reads TGTGCCAGCAGACGGGGGACAGGGAGGATGAACACTGAAGCTTTCTTT.

The V and J genes are TRBV11-2 and TRBJ1-4; TRBD1 aligns across 7 bases. The CDR3 length is 18 residues. The junction had 11 bases not matched to a gene; V was cut back by 0 bases and J by 4 bases. CDR1 is SGHAT, CDR2 FQNNGV, per germline. The CDR3, as DNA: TGTGCCAGCAGCTTAGAAGGGGTAAAGGGGACAGTTAATGAAAAACTGTTTTTT. This translates into CASSLEGVKGTVNEKLFF.

V usage is TRBV2 and J usage is TRBJ2-7; a possible D gene is TRBD1 (5 bases). The V end was cut by 7 bases, the J end by 0 bases, with 10 bases between. The CDR3 covers 13 residues. CDR1 and CDR2 from the germline V gene are SNHLY and FYNNEI. The DNA for the CDR3 is TGTGCCAGCAATACAGGCGGCTCCTACGAGCAGTACTTC. Amino acid sequence: CASNTGGSYEQYF. The variable domain in full, completed from reference TRBV2 and TRBJ2-7, reads EPEVTQTPSHQVTQMGQEVILRCVPISNHLYFYWYRQILGQKVEFLVSFYNNEISEKSEIFDDQFSVERPDGSNFTLKIRSTKLEDSAMYFCASNTGGSYEQYFGPGTRLTVT.